The clone carrying this T cell receptor (beta chain) has only one observation. Antigen: not known. The data derive from a study of T cell responses to AZD1222 COVID-19 vaccine. Here immunoSEQ multiplex PCR was the method, and the copy in TCRdb shows in-frame clones only, minus some. The sample lists 150,000 or so clones; 93% were seen once. The CDR3 is made up of 16 amino acids. The germline CDR1 and CDR2 sequences are LNHDA and SQIVND (reference sequence). With V trimmed by 6 bases and J by 5 bases, 14 bases remained unmatched. Study results and limitations: The peak T cell response came first, and repertoires were sampled only after it. Spike-specific TCR breadth and depth were elevated following two AZD1222 doses. Dominant at 160-218 and 743-854, vaccine-associated CD4 TCRs also spanned spike. Baseline seropositives among AZD1222 recipients totaled only six or seven.

The TCR originated in an adult in good health. Sequenced material: peripheral blood, taken on day 0 of AZD1222 vaccination. The rearrangement joins TRBV19 to TRBJ1-2; 8 bases fit TRBD1. CDR3 DNA: TGTGCCAGTAGACAAGCCATTGACAGGGGCAGTTATGGCTACACCTTC. Its protein product is CASRQAIDRGSYGYTF.